The entry below gives a single TCR beta chain sequence along with its context. Its matching antigen is unknown. This record comes from a study of Ad26.COV2.S vaccination and SARS-CoV-2 variants. Overall study context: Ad26.COV2.S was injected intramuscularly once or twice, 56 days apart. Study-wide results and caveats: In TCR breadth and depth analyses, total T cell responses may have been underestimated. Vaccinated individuals (as opposed to placebo recipients) had higher spike-specific TCR breadth.

Method: immunoSEQ multiplex PCR; TCRdb's copy keeps in-frame clones and lacks some. The sample holds approximately 400,000 clones; 85% are singletons and the top ten take 3.3%. Stated treatment: roughly 19 received Ad26.COV2.S at low or high dose, single or two shots; a few received placebo; per-sample allocation not given. Sampling was performed 63 days after the first vaccine or placebo injection. An adult donor aged 18-55 years was enrolled in Boston. The material sequenced was peripheral blood, taken in a trial of Ad26.COV2.S vaccine versus placebo. This receptor was obtained from a person between 18 and 60 years old who received the Ad26.COV2.S COVID-19 vaccine or a placebo.

The DNA of the CDR3 is TGTGCCAGCAGCTTAAGTCCGGGCATCAAGGACACTGAAGCTTTCTTT. This sequence encodes CASSLSPGIKDTEAFF. V and J are TRBV7-9 and TRBJ1-1; D gene unclear. Germline V CDR1 and CDR2: SEHNR, FQNEAQ (reference sequence). The CDR3 is 16 amino acids. V was cut by 2 bases and J by 3 bases, with 16 bases left in between.